Listed below are T cell receptor beta chains from one sample, sequenced in a study of cytomegalovirus exposure and HLA in healthy donors. Libraries were prepared by immunoSEQ multiplex PCR; TCRdb keeps only in-frame clonotypes and omits some of them. Counted here are about 120,000 clones, 85% occurring once; the ten biggest clones make up 2% to 2.5%. The sample was PBMCs. These receptors were taken from a woman aged 25-40 years in good health and CMV-seronegative. Each CDR3 is given with its conserved first and last residue. D genes are given only for firm matches. Part of the rows lack a size; the others show once, few, many or a class for expanded clones.

abundance: .; len: 16; j_gene: TRBJ2-3; d_gene: TRBD2; v_gene: TRBV5-1; CDR3aa: CASSLGTSGPVNTQYF; CDR3nt: TGCGCCAGCAGCTTGGGGACTAGCGGTCCCGTGAATACGCAGTATTTT
abundance: .; len: 18; j_gene: TRBJ1-1; d_gene: TRBD1; v_gene: TRBV7-8; CDR3aa: CASSYERQGRRFNTEAFF; CDR3nt: TGTGCCAGCAGCTACGAGAGACAGGGGCGGAGGTTTAACACTGAAGCTTTCTTT
abundance: .; len: 12; j_gene: TRBJ2-3; d_gene: .; v_gene: TRBV9; CDR3aa: CASSPPTDTQYF; CDR3nt: TGTGCCAGCAGCCCCCCTACGGATACGCAGTATTTT
abundance: .; len: 13; j_gene: TRBJ1-2; d_gene: .; v_gene: TRBV11-3; CDR3aa: CASSLAREDGYTF; CDR3nt: TGTGCCAGCAGCTTAGCTCGGGAGGATGGCTACACCTTC
abundance: .; len: 15; j_gene: TRBJ2-7; d_gene: TRBD1; v_gene: TRBV11-3; CDR3aa: CASSWSGGLSYEQYF; CDR3nt: TGTGCCAGCAGTTGGTCAGGGGGCTTATCCTACGAGCAGTACTTC
abundance: .; len: 15; j_gene: TRBJ2-7; d_gene: TRBD2; v_gene: TRBV18; CDR3aa: CASSPTSGGLYEQYF; CDR3nt: TGTGCCAGCTCACCGACTAGCGGGGGCCTCTACGAGCAGTACTTC
abundance: .; len: 14; j_gene: TRBJ2-2; d_gene: .; v_gene: TRBV5-1; CDR3aa: CASSLTSNTGELFF; CDR3nt: TGCGCCAGCAGCTTGACTTCGAACACCGGGGAGCTGTTTTTT
abundance: .; len: 13; j_gene: TRBJ2-5; d_gene: .; v_gene: TRBV5-4; CDR3aa: CASSLIREETQYF; CDR3nt: TGTGCCAGCAGCTTGATCCGAGAAGAGACCCAGTACTTC
abundance: .; len: 18; j_gene: TRBJ2-1; d_gene: TRBD1; v_gene: TRBV7-4; CDR3aa: CASSHNGGRDRENNEQFF; CDR3nt: TGTGCCAGCAGCCACAACGGTGGCCGGGACAGGGAAAACAATGAGCAGTTCTTC
abundance: few; len: 14; j_gene: TRBJ1-1; d_gene: .; v_gene: TRBV6-5; CDR3aa: CASSDPGLNTEAFF; CDR3nt: TGTGCCAGCAGCGACCCAGGGTTGAACACTGAAGCTTTCTTT
abundance: .; len: 16; j_gene: TRBJ1-5; d_gene: TRBD1; v_gene: TRBV2; CDR3aa: CASSQYRDRGRQPQHF; CDR3nt: TGTGCCAGCAGCCAGTACCGGGACAGGGGGCGTCAGCCCCAGCATTTT
abundance: .; len: 15; j_gene: TRBJ1-2; d_gene: TRBD1; v_gene: TRBV18; CDR3aa: CASSQGQGRLYGYTF; CDR3nt: TGTGCCAGCTCACAGGGACAGGGGCGACTCTATGGCTACACCTTC
abundance: .; len: 17; j_gene: TRBJ2-2; d_gene: .; v_gene: TRBV13; CDR3aa: CASSLSSTPSRTGELFF; CDR3nt: TGTGCCAGCAGCTTAAGTAGTACCCCTTCACGCACCGGGGAGCTGTTTTTT
abundance: few; len: 15; j_gene: TRBJ1-2; d_gene: .; v_gene: TRBV19; CDR3aa: CASRSEAESNYGYTF; CDR3nt: TGTGCCAGTCGGTCAGAGGCGGAATCTAACTATGGCTACACCTTC
abundance: .; len: 17; j_gene: TRBJ2-2; d_gene: TRBD2; v_gene: TRBV7-6; CDR3aa: CASSYPRGGRDTGELFF; CDR3nt: TGTGCCAGCAGCTACCCTCGGGGGGGCCGGGACACCGGGGAGCTGTTTTTT
abundance: .; len: 14; j_gene: TRBJ2-7; d_gene: .; v_gene: TRBV27; CDR3aa: CASSSAGNHYEQYF; CDR3nt: TGTGCCAGCAGTTCGGCAGGGAATCATTACGAGCAGTACTTC
abundance: few; len: 13; j_gene: TRBJ2-7; d_gene: .; v_gene: TRBV4-1; CDR3aa: CASSQAGNYEQYF; CDR3nt: TGCGCCAGCAGCCAAGCAGGGAACTACGAGCAGTACTTC
abundance: .; len: 15; j_gene: TRBJ2-3; d_gene: .; v_gene: TRBV5-1; CDR3aa: CASSLGAGRADTQYF; CDR3nt: TGCGCCAGCAGCTTGGGGGCAGGGCGAGCGGATACGCAGTATTTT
abundance: .; len: 17; j_gene: TRBJ2-3; d_gene: TRBD2; v_gene: TRBV7-2; CDR3aa: CASSPLTSGGGTDTQYF; CDR3nt: TGTGCCAGCAGCCCTCTAACTAGCGGGGGTGGCACAGATACGCAGTATTTT
abundance: once; len: 15; j_gene: TRBJ1-4; d_gene: .; v_gene: TRBV21-1; CDR3aa: CASNLGEPPNEKLFF; CDR3nt: TGTGCCAGCAACCTCGGGGAGCCGCCTAATGAAAAACTGTTTTTT
abundance: .; len: 14; j_gene: TRBJ2-7; d_gene: .; v_gene: TRBV9; CDR3aa: CASSADRYSYEQYF; CDR3nt: TGTGCCAGCAGCGCCGACAGGTACTCCTACGAGCAGTACTTC
abundance: .; len: 12; j_gene: TRBJ1-1; d_gene: .; v_gene: TRBV14; CDR3aa: CASSPGVGDRLF; CDR3nt: TGTGCCAGCAGCCCAGGGGTCGGAGATCGCCTCTTT
abundance: .; len: 15; j_gene: TRBJ1-1; d_gene: TRBD1; v_gene: TRBV29-1; CDR3aa: CSVEDTGQGDTEAFF; CDR3nt: TGCAGCGTTGAAGATACCGGACAGGGAGATACTGAAGCTTTCTTT
abundance: .; len: 15; j_gene: TRBJ2-3; d_gene: .; v_gene: TRBV6-5; CDR3aa: CASSSGTFSTDTQYF; CDR3nt: TGTGCCAGCAGTTCAGGCACTTTTAGCACAGATACGCAGTATTTT
abundance: once; len: 16; j_gene: TRBJ2-3; d_gene: TRBD2; v_gene: TRBV7-6; CDR3aa: CASSLGLGGLVDAQYF; CDR3nt: TGTGCCAGCAGCTTAGGACTGGGGGGGTTGGTTGATGCGCAGTATTTT
abundance: once; len: 17; j_gene: TRBJ2-2; d_gene: .; v_gene: TRBV4-3; CDR3aa: CASSQGLRAGNTGELFF; CDR3nt: TGCGCCAGCAGCCAAGGGTTGCGGGCGGGGAACACCGGGGAGCTGTTTTTT
abundance: .; len: 15; j_gene: TRBJ2-6; d_gene: .; v_gene: TRBV19; CDR3aa: CASKTAFSGANVLTF; CDR3nt: TGTGCCAGTAAAACAGCTTTCTCTGGGGCCAACGTCCTGACTTTC
abundance: .; len: 17; j_gene: TRBJ1-1; d_gene: .; v_gene: TRBV9; CDR3aa: CASSVGIQGFMNTEAFF; CDR3nt: TGTGCCAGCAGCGTAGGTATCCAGGGATTCATGAACACTGAAGCTTTCTTT
abundance: once; len: 15; j_gene: TRBJ2-3; d_gene: .; v_gene: TRBV5-5; CDR3aa: CASSWDFTQADTQYF; CDR3nt: TGTGCCAGCAGCTGGGACTTCACCCAGGCAGATACGCAGTATTTT
abundance: once; len: 12; j_gene: TRBJ1-1; d_gene: TRBD1; v_gene: TRBV4-3; CDR3aa: CASSDRGTEAFF; CDR3nt: TGCGCCAGCAGCGACAGGGGGACTGAAGCTTTCTTT
abundance: .; len: 13; j_gene: TRBJ2-3; d_gene: TRBD1; v_gene: TRBV9; CDR3aa: CASGRQGADTQYF; CDR3nt: TGTGCCAGCGGCCGACAGGGGGCAGATACGCAGTATTTT
abundance: .; len: 17; j_gene: TRBJ1-5; d_gene: .; v_gene: TRBV4-1; CDR3aa: CASSQAGPGVVNQPQHF; CDR3nt: TGCGCCAGCAGCCAAGCCGGACCCGGGGTCGTCAATCAGCCCCAGCATTTT
abundance: .; len: 14; j_gene: TRBJ1-2; d_gene: .; v_gene: TRBV19; CDR3aa: CASSNGGQGYGYTF; CDR3nt: TGTGCCAGTAGTAACGGGGGGCAGGGGTATGGCTACACCTTC
abundance: .; len: 16; j_gene: TRBJ1-4; d_gene: .; v_gene: TRBV18; CDR3aa: CASSPRPVTTNEKLFF; CDR3nt: TGTGCCAGCTCACCACGGCCAGTCACAACTAATGAAAAACTGTTTTTT
abundance: .; len: 14; j_gene: TRBJ2-3; d_gene: .; v_gene: TRBV11-2; CDR3aa: CASSSRGGEVTQYF; CDR3nt: TGTGCCAGCAGCTCTAGGGGGGGAGAAGTTACGCAGTATTTT
abundance: .; len: 16; j_gene: TRBJ2-3; d_gene: TRBD2; v_gene: TRBV4-3; CDR3aa: CASSQDTGLAQDTQYF; CDR3nt: TGCGCCAGCAGCCAGGATACGGGACTAGCACAAGATACGCAGTATTTT
abundance: medium-sized; len: 15; j_gene: TRBJ2-7; d_gene: TRBD2; v_gene: TRBV18; CDR3aa: CASSPTSGGSYEQYF; CDR3nt: TGTGCCAGCTCACCCACTAGCGGGGGGTCCTACGAGCAGTACTTC